The clone carrying this T cell receptor (beta chain) was seen a few times. Via MiXCR, TCRdb re-called the reads, giving one row per CDR3 protein. Here the sample spans under 250,000 distinct CDR3 sequences, under 35% being singletons. This CDR3 is 13 amino acids long. Germline CDR1 is SGHVS and CDR2 is FQNEAQ. Trimming stripped 5 bases from V and 13 bases from J, with 18 bases between. The sample is drawn from a study of kidney transplant recipient with SARS-CoV-2 infection. The sequenced sample was a blood sample, obtained at baseline and on roughly day 120 from a kidney transplant recipient. The receptor comes from a male patient aged 30 to 39 who had COVID-19 and was a kidney transplant recipient. Some T cells may be provided by the graft donor. The V call is TRBV7-8, the J call TRBJ2-1, with D hard to call. The chain's CDR3 is CASSPSLRPSQFF. Written as DNA, the CDR3 is TGTGCCAGCAGCCCTTCTCTCCGACCCTCCCAGTTCTTC.